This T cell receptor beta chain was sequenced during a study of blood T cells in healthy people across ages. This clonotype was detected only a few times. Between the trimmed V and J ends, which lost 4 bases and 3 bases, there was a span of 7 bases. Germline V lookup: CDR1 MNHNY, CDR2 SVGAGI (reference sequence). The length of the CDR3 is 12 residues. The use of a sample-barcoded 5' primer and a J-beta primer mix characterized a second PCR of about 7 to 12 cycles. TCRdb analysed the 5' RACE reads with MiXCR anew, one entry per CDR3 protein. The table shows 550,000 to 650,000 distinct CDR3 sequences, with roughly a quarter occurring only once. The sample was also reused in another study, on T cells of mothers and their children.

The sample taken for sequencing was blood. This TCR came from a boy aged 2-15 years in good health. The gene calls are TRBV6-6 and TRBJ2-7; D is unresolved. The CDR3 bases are TGTGCCAGCAGTTGGCAGAGCTACGAGCAGTACTTC. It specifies CASSWQSYEQYF.